Shown below are 14 T cell receptor beta chains from a single sample sequenced in a study of cytomegalovirus exposure and HLA in healthy donors. Primers for the PCR totalled 60 Vbeta and 13 Jbeta. Clones were read by immunoSEQ multiplex PCR, and TCRdb kept only the in-frame ones, dropping some. The table shows about 150,000 clones, with 82% occurring only once. Material: PBMCs. Every receptor here comes from a man aged 25-45 years in good health and CMV-seropositive.

This chain links TRBV28 with TRBJ2-1; the match to TRBD1 covers 10 bases. Unmatched junction bases numbered 8, after V lost 5 bases and J lost 7 bases. The CDR3 sequence is 15 residues long. Germline V gene lookup returns CDR1 MDHEN and CDR2 SYDVKM. DNA for the CDR3: TGTGCCAGCAGTGAAGGGACAGGGGACTCAAATGAGCAGTTCTTC. Translation: CASSEGTGDSNEQFF.

The CDR3 nucleotides read TGCGCCAGCAGCCCCCGGGTCTTGGGCCAGGGGAAAAACGAGCAGTACTTC. Translation gives CASSPRVLGQGKNEQYF. The chain couples TRBV4-3 to TRBJ2-7; D perhaps matches TRBD1 (6 bases). Germline loops: CDR1 LGHNA, CDR2 YSLEER. V lost 4 bases, J lost 5 bases, and 24 bases lay in between. There are 17 residues in the CDR3.

The rearrangement uses TRBV29-1 and TRBJ1-1; 7 nucleotides line up with TRBD1. The CDR3 runs 14 residues. With 5 bases clipped from V and 0 bases from J, the junction kept 6 bases outside the gene matches. Germline V gives CDR1 SQVTM, CDR2 ANQGSEA. CDR3 amino acids: CSVTTGTVNTEAFF. In DNA form, the CDR3 reads TGCAGCGTTACCACGGGGACAGTGAACACTGAAGCTTTCTTT. Full variable domain (remainder filled in from reference TRBV29-1 and TRBJ1-1): SAVISQKPSRDICQRGTSLTIQCQVDSQVTMMFWYRQQPGQSLTLIATANQGSEATYESGFVIDKFPISRPNLTFSTLTVSNMSPEDSSIYLCSVTTGTVNTEAFFGQGTRLTVV.

The chain carries TRBV19 and TRBJ1-1; the match to TRBD1 covers 8 bases. CDR3 length: 14 amino acids. Trimming at V came to 7 bases and at J to 4 bases, leaving 8 bases not matched to a gene. Germline assignment: CDR1 LNHDA and CDR2 SQIVND (reference sequence). The CDR3 loop reads CASKGGQASTEAFF. As DNA, the CDR3 is TGTGCCAGTAAAGGGGGACAGGCGTCCACTGAAGCTTTCTTT.

This clone was observed a few times. The genes are TRBV18 and TRBJ1-5; a possible D gene is TRBD1 (5 bases). Germline CDR1 reads KGHSH; CDR2 reads LQKENI. Deletions cut 2 bases from V and 2 bases from J, with 13 bases between. The CDR3 totals 16 residues. CDR3: CASSPSGAWGNQPQHF. The CDR3 nucleotides are TGTGCCAGCTCACCAAGCGGGGCTTGGGGCAATCAGCCCCAGCATTTT.

V usage is TRBV11-2 and J usage is TRBJ2-1; weak D call: TRBD1 (6 bases). The V end lost 4 bases, the J end lost 4 bases, and 17 bases lay between the germline ends. Per the germline V gene, CDR1 is SGHAT and CDR2 is FQNNGV. This CDR3 spans 16 amino acids. The DNA for the CDR3 is TGTGCCAGCAGCTCGTACCGAGGACAGAGTTACAATGAGCAGTTCTTC. Protein sequence: CASSSYRGQSYNEQFF.

Only one count was recorded for this clone. The CDR3 sequence is CASSDAALPPYNEQFF. The CDR3 DNA reads as TGTGCCAGCAGCGACGCGGCTCTTCCCCCTTACAATGAGCAGTTCTTC. V gene TRBV9 combines with J gene TRBJ2-1, with D hard to call. Germline assignment: CDR1 SGDLS and CDR2 YYNGEE. Trimming took off 3 bases at V and 4 bases at J, with 17 bases between the two ends. The CDR3 contains 16 residues.

The V and J genes are TRBV9 and TRBJ1-6; D unresolved. The germline gives CDR1 SGDLS, CDR2 YYNGEE. V was cut by 2 bases and J by 7 bases, with 19 bases left in between. CDR3 length equals 17 residues. The CDR3 reads CASSVGVEAAFNSPLHF. The CDR3 DNA reads as TGTGCCAGCAGCGTCGGGGTGGAGGCCGCCTTCAATTCACCCCTCCACTTT.

The chain carries TRBV6-6 and TRBJ1-1, with TRBD1 matching 7 bases. This CDR3 region has 14 residues. Trimming removed 6 bases from V and 2 bases from J; junction bases left unmatched: 6. Germline loops: CDR1 MNHNY, CDR2 SVGAGI (reference sequence). This chain's CDR3 is CASRLDRSNTEAFF. CDR3 nucleotides: TGTGCCAGCAGACTGGACAGGTCTAACACTGAAGCTTTCTTT.

The chain links TRBV5-4 to TRBJ2-5; a weak D match, TRBD2 (5 bases). The ends were cut back, 0 bases at V and 2 bases at J, with 14 bases in the middle. CDR3 size: 16 residues. CDR1 SGHNT and CDR2 YYREEE come from the germline V gene (reference sequence). The CDR3 nucleotides are TGTGCCAGCAGCTTGGGTCTGCTAGGAGGTCAAGAGACCCAGTACTTC. Encoded protein: CASSLGLLGGQETQYF.

This clone occurred once. The chain couples TRBV28 to TRBJ2-7, with 8 bases fitting TRBD1. Per germline, CDR1 MDHEN and CDR2 SYDVKM. With 6 bases clipped from V and 2 bases from J, the junction kept 6 bases outside the gene matches. The CDR3 contains 14 residues. This chain's CDR3 is CASSTGTGPYEQYF. DNA of the CDR3: TGTGCCAGCAGCACCGGGACAGGACCCTACGAGCAGTACTTC.

J is TRBJ2-7 and V is TRBV19, with D uncertain. Trimming left V 4 bases short and J 1 base short, with 8 bases between. The germline V gene encodes CDR1 LNHDA and CDR2 SQIVND (reference sequence). The CDR3 contains 13 residues. This CDR3 is CASSTTISYEQYF. The CDR3 region has the DNA TGTGCCAGTAGTACTACGATTTCCTACGAGCAGTACTTC.

The gene calls are TRBV11-2 and TRBJ2-1; 7 positions agree with TRBD1. The junction had 7 bases not matched to a gene; V was cut back by 5 bases and J by 9 bases. Per germline, CDR1 SGHAT and CDR2 FQNNGV. This CDR3 is 13 amino acids long. Written as DNA, the CDR3 is TGTGCCAGCAGCCGCACAGGGGAGACTGAGCAGTTCTTC. It codes for CASSRTGETEQFF.

V usage is TRBV27 and J usage is TRBJ2-2; 9 nucleotides agree with TRBD1. Germline-derived CDR1 and CDR2 are MNHEY and SMNVEV (reference sequence). The CDR3 totals 16 residues. V gave up 5 bases and J gave up 6 bases; unmatched junction bases: 10. The CDR3 DNA reads TGTGCCAGCAGTGACGCCGGGACAGGGAAGTCCGGGGAGCTGTTTTTT. Translation gives CASSDAGTGKSGELFF.